This T cell receptor (beta chain) derives from a study of T-cell reconstitution after alpha-beta-depleted transplantation in children. The trim removed 5 bases at V and 9 bases at J, leaving 6 bases unmatched. The CDR3 is 12 amino acids. Preparation of the TCRbeta library used unique molecular identifiers. TCRdb called the PCR reads again in MiXCR, with one record for every CDR3 protein. The sample holds roughly 350,000 distinct CDR3 sequences, 10% to 13% seen once. This clonotype was recorded at least ten times. Source: PBMCs from the stem cell graft donor, taken from the stem cell graft. J is TRBJ1-1 and V is TRBV12-3 or TRBV12-4; TRBD1 matches 7 bases. The receptor was derived from a human donor who donated a stem cell graft to a child with acute lymphoblastic leukemia. DNA of the CDR3: TGTGCCAGCAGTAGCGAGACAGGGAAAGCTTTCTTT. Translation gives CASSSETGKAFF.